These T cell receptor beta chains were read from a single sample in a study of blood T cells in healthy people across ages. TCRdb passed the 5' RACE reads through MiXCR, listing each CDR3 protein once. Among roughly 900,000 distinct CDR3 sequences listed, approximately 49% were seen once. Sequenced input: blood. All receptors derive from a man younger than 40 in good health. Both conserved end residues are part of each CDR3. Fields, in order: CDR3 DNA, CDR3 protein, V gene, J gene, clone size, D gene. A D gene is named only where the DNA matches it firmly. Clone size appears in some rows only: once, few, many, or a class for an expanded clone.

CDR3nt: TGTGCCAGCAGCCAAGACGCGCCGGGGTCGGGCTATGGCTACACCTTC
CDR3aa: CASSQDAPGSGYGYTF
v_gene: TRBV4-2
j_gene: TRBJ1-2
abundance: NA
d_gene: NA

CDR3nt: TGTGCCAGCAGTCAAACGGGGGGGGTTAATGAAAAACTGTTTTTT
CDR3aa: CASSQTGGVNEKLFF
v_gene: TRBV6-5
j_gene: TRBJ1-4
abundance: NA
d_gene: NA

CDR3nt: TGTGCCAGCAGCTTAGAGGTTGCTCGCACGGGCTATGGCTACACCTTC
CDR3aa: CASSLEVARTGYGYTF
v_gene: TRBV7-8
j_gene: TRBJ1-2
abundance: many
d_gene: NA

CDR3nt: TGTGCCAGCAGCCCGGGGCTAGCGGGGGGAGAAGATACGCAGTATTTT
CDR3aa: CASSPGLAGGEDTQYF
v_gene: TRBV6-2/TRBV6-3
j_gene: TRBJ2-3
abundance: NA
d_gene: TRBD2

CDR3nt: TGCGCCAGCAGCTTGGTAAATACGGGACGAGGCACAGATACGCAGTATTTT
CDR3aa: CASSLVNTGRGTDTQYF
v_gene: TRBV5-1
j_gene: TRBJ2-3
abundance: NA
d_gene: NA

CDR3nt: TGCAGCGCAGAGGACGCGGTCCTAAGCGGCGGCTACACCTTC
CDR3aa: CSAEDAVLSGGYTF
v_gene: TRBV29-1
j_gene: TRBJ1-2
abundance: NA
d_gene: NA

CDR3nt: TGCGCCAGCAGCAACGTGGGGGACTATGGCTACACCTTC
CDR3aa: CASSNVGDYGYTF
v_gene: TRBV5-1
j_gene: TRBJ1-2
abundance: many
d_gene: NA

CDR3nt: TGCAGTGCTAGTGGACTAGCGGGGTATTCCGGGGAGCTGTTTTTT
CDR3aa: CSASGLAGYSGELFF
v_gene: TRBV20-1
j_gene: TRBJ2-2
abundance: NA
d_gene: TRBD2

CDR3nt: TGCAGTGCTAGTTATATGCAAGAGACCCAGTACTTC
CDR3aa: CSASYMQETQYF
v_gene: TRBV20-1
j_gene: TRBJ2-5
abundance: NA
d_gene: NA

CDR3nt: TGCAGTCCGGCGGACAGAAATTCACCCCTCCACTTT
CDR3aa: CSPADRNSPLHF
v_gene: TRBV20-1
j_gene: TRBJ1-6
abundance: NA
d_gene: NA

CDR3nt: TGCGCCAGCAGCTGGGACAGCTACAATCAGCCCCAGCATTTT
CDR3aa: CASSWDSYNQPQHF
v_gene: TRBV5-1
j_gene: TRBJ1-5
abundance: NA
d_gene: TRBD1

CDR3nt: TGCGCCAGCAGCCGCAGGACAGCCAGCAATGAGCAGTTCTTC
CDR3aa: CASSRRTASNEQFF
v_gene: TRBV4-1
j_gene: TRBJ2-1
abundance: NA
d_gene: NA

CDR3nt: TGCGCCAGCAGCACCGAGTACACCGGGGAGCTGTTTTTT
CDR3aa: CASSTEYTGELFF
v_gene: TRBV5-1
j_gene: TRBJ2-2
abundance: NA
d_gene: NA

CDR3nt: TGCGCCAGCAGCCGGACTCGGAGCTCCTACAATGAGCAGTTCTTC
CDR3aa: CASSRTRSSYNEQFF
v_gene: TRBV4-1
j_gene: TRBJ2-1
abundance: NA
d_gene: NA

CDR3nt: TGTGCCAGCAGTGATGCCCCCGACAATGAGCAGTTCTTC
CDR3aa: CASSDAPDNEQFF
v_gene: TRBV27
j_gene: TRBJ2-1
abundance: NA
d_gene: NA

CDR3nt: TGTGCCAGCGGCGGGACAGCGACTTATAGCACAGATACGCAGTATTTT
CDR3aa: CASGGTATYSTDTQYF
v_gene: TRBV6-6
j_gene: TRBJ2-3
abundance: NA
d_gene: NA

CDR3nt: TGTGCCAGCAGCTACCGGGTGATGGGACAGGGGGCGGCCTACGAGCAGTACTTC
CDR3aa: CASSYRVMGQGAAYEQYF
v_gene: TRBV11-2
j_gene: TRBJ2-7
abundance: NA
d_gene: TRBD1

CDR3nt: TGTGCCAGCAGCTTCGAGGGGGGTTCTGGCTACACCTTC
CDR3aa: CASSFEGGSGYTF
v_gene: TRBV7-3
j_gene: TRBJ1-2
abundance: NA
d_gene: NA

CDR3nt: TGTGTCACCCGAAGGCTCTCTGGCTACACCTTC
CDR3aa: CVTRRLSGYTF
v_gene: TRBV6-5
j_gene: TRBJ1-2
abundance: NA
d_gene: NA

CDR3nt: TGTGCCAGCAGTTACTCAGGGGGCGTCTCTGAAGCTTTCTTT
CDR3aa: CASSYSGGVSEAFF
v_gene: TRBV6-5
j_gene: TRBJ1-1
abundance: NA
d_gene: TRBD1

CDR3nt: TGTGCCAGCAGTCCCGTGGACAGGTACTCCTACGAGCAGTACTTC
CDR3aa: CASSPVDRYSYEQYF
v_gene: TRBV12-3/TRBV12-4
j_gene: TRBJ2-7
abundance: few
d_gene: TRBD1

CDR3nt: TGTGCTTGGGACAGGGGCCTTCAGCCCCAGCATTTT
CDR3aa: CAWDRGLQPQHF
v_gene: TRBV30
j_gene: TRBJ1-5
abundance: NA
d_gene: TRBD1